One sample yielded the 10 T cell receptor beta chains listed below, sequenced in a study of T cell responses to AZD1222 COVID-19 vaccine. TCRdb's table, derived via immunoSEQ multiplex PCR, lists solely in-frame clones and lacks some. This table has around 130,000 clones, about 93% appearing once. The sequencing here drew on peripheral blood, taken on day 0 of AZD1222 vaccination. Every receptor here comes from an adult in good health.

The chain's CDR3 is CASSLSLGGRGNEQFF. The CDR3 nucleotides are TGTGCCAGCAGTTTAAGTCTAGGGGGAAGAGGCAATGAGCAGTTCTTC. This sequence joins TRBV28 and TRBJ2-1, with D perhaps TRBD1 (6 bases). V was cut by 2 bases and J by 6 bases, with 17 bases left in between. Germline CDR1 and CDR2: MDHEN and SYDVKM. The CDR3 consists of 16 residues.

This clone was seen only once. This chain joins TRBV11-2 and TRBJ2-5, with D maybe TRBD1 (5 bases). CDR3 length equals 14 residues. Germline CDR1 is SGHAT and CDR2 is FQNNGV. V lost 2 bases and J 1 base, leaving 8 bases between the germline ends. Written as DNA, the CDR3 is TGTGCCAGCAGCTTAAGCGACAGCCAAGAGACCCAGTACTTC. The encoded protein is CASSLSDSQETQYF.

The chain uses TRBV7-3 and TRBJ2-7; D perhaps matches TRBD1 (6 bases). Germline lookup yields CDR1 SGHTA and CDR2 FQGTGA. Trimming stripped 3 bases from V and 2 bases from J, with 8 bases between. There are 13 residues in the CDR3. CDR3 sequence reads: CASSFRDTYEQYF. The CDR3 DNA reads as TGTGCCAGCAGCTTCCGGGACACCTACGAGCAGTACTTC.

The chain couples TRBV7-7 to TRBJ1-1, with D perhaps matching TRBD1 (5 bases). The ends were cut back, 4 bases at V and 8 bases at J, with 14 bases in the middle. CDR1 is SSHAT and CDR2 is FNYEAQ in the germline V gene (reference sequence). This CDR3 comprises 13 residues. The CDR3 DNA sequence: TGTGCCAGCAGCTCTGACAGAGGATCCGAAGCTTTCTTT. The encoded protein is CASSSDRGSEAFF.

The chain has TRBV25-1 and TRBJ2-5; 7 bases map to TRBD2. V lost 8 bases and J lost 14; bases outside the gene matches: 14. This CDR3 comprises 12 residues. Looked up from germline, CDR1 is MGHDK and CDR2 is SYGVNS. As DNA, the CDR3 is TGTGCCAGCTCCTATCCCGGGGGACTAAAATACTTC. Translation gives CASSYPGGLKYF. Together with reference TRBV25-1 and TRBJ2-5, the CDR3 gives the full variable domain: EADIYQTPRYLVIGTGKKITLECSQTMGHDKMYWYQQDPGMELHLIHYSYGVNSTEKGDLSSESTVSRIRTEHFPLTLESARPSHTSQYLCASSYPGGLKYFGPGTRLLVL.

The gene calls are TRBV4-1 and TRBJ1-6; TRBD1 might be the D (5 bases). Germline-derived CDR1 and CDR2 are MGHRA and YSYEKL. This CDR3 is built from 17 residues. V shed 0 bases and J shed 10 bases, with 19 bases lying between them. The DNA for the CDR3 is TGCGCCAGCAGCCAAGATGACAGTGCCACCAGAAGGTCACCCCTCCACTTT. Amino acid sequence: CASSQDDSATRRSPLHF.

The chain joins TRBV6-2 or TRBV6-3 to TRBJ1-4, with TRBD1 as a possible D gene (5 bases). V was clipped by 2 bases and J by 6 bases, with 13 bases between them. CDR3 size: 15 residues. The germline CDR1 and CDR2 sequences are MNHEY and SVGEGT. In nucleotides, the CDR3 is TGTGCCAGCAGTTACCTGGGACCCGGGGATGAAAAACTGTTTTTT. Translated: CASSYLGPGDEKLFF.

V usage is TRBV19 and J usage is TRBJ2-1, with 10 bases identical to TRBD2. The length of the CDR3 is 16 residues. The ends lost 5 bases at V and 8 bases at J; junction bases unmatched: 12. Germline CDR1 and CDR2: LNHDA and SQIVND (reference sequence). CDR3 sequence: CASSPPGLAIGHEQFF. The CDR3 nucleotides read TGTGCCAGTAGTCCTCCGGGACTAGCGATAGGCCATGAGCAGTTCTTC.

The chain uses TRBV5-1 and TRBJ1-3, with unresolved D. The CDR3 loop spans 15 amino acids. Germline V gene sequence: CDR1 SGHRS, CDR2 YFSETQ. Trimming pared 4 bases from V and 0 bases from J, leaving 11 bases between. CDR3 loop: CASSPRADSGNTIYF. CDR3 nucleotide sequence: TGCGCCAGCAGCCCCCGGGCCGACTCTGGAAACACCATATATTTT. Based on the CDR3 plus reference TRBV5-1 and TRBJ1-3, the full variable domain is KAGVTQTPRYLIKTRGQQVTLSCSPISGHRSVSWYQQTPGQGLQFLFEYFSETQRNKGNFPGRFSGRQFSNSRSEMNVSTLELGDSALYLCASSPRADSGNTIYFGEGSWLTVV.

V usage is TRBV5-4 and J usage is TRBJ2-3; D gene ambiguous. The CDR3 runs to 12 residues. The germline CDR1 and CDR2 sequences are SGHNT and YYREEE (reference sequence). V gave up 2 bases and J gave up 4 bases, with 5 bases separating them. CDR3 bases: TGTGCCAGCAGCTTATTACCAGATACGCAGTATTTT. Its translation is CASSLLPDTQYF.